A selection of T cell receptor beta chains follows, all from one sample in a study of identical twins. Each CDR3 protein gets one entry after TCRdb re-called the 5' RACE reads with MiXCR. The table records 1.5 million to 2 million distinct CDR3 sequences, roughly 35% of them present only once. Input material: cord blood. The source of these receptors is a newborn girl in good health. CDR3s include the opening cysteine and the closing phenylalanine or tryptophan. The order of the fields is V gene, D gene, clone size, CDR3 length, J gene, CDR3 DNA, CDR3 protein. D genes are given only for firm matches. The size entry is marked missing in some rows and otherwise reads once, few, many or a size class.

TRBV20-1	TRBD1	NA	14	TRBJ2-2	TGCAGTGCCACAGGGGGCGGGAACACCGGGGAGCTGTTTTTT	CSATGGGNTGELFF
TRBV28	TRBD1	NA	15	TRBJ2-1	TGTGCCAGCAGTTTCGGGACAGGGATCATGGATGAGCAGTTCTTC	CASSFGTGIMDEQFF
TRBV11-2	TRBD2	NA	15	TRBJ2-1	TGTGCCAGCAGCTTGACTAGCGGGGGGGCCGGTGAGCAGTTCTTC	CASSLTSGGAGEQFF
TRBV29-1	NA	many	13	TRBJ2-7	TGCAGCGTCCATTCGGGACACTCCTACGAGCAGTACTTC	CSVHSGHSYEQYF
TRBV18	NA	NA	18	TRBJ2-1	TGTGCCAGCTCACCACAGGGGGGGCGGTTTTGGTCCTACAATGAGCAGTTCTTC	CASSPQGGRFWSYNEQFF
TRBV6-1	TRBD2	NA	14	TRBJ2-3	TGTGCCAGCAGTGCCAGCGGGACCCAAGATACGCAGTATTTT	CASSASGTQDTQYF
TRBV10-3	TRBD1	NA	15	TRBJ1-2	TGTGCCATCAGTGACCGCGGGACAGGGGTCTATGGCTACACCTTC	CAISDRGTGVYGYTF
TRBV20-1	TRBD1	NA	12	TRBJ2-1	TGCAGTGATATAGGGACAGGGTATGAGCAGTTCTTC	CSDIGTGYEQFF
TRBV28	TRBD2	NA	13	TRBJ2-1	TGTGCCAGCAGTGTTGGACTAGCGGGACAGCAGTTCTTC	CASSVGLAGQQFF
TRBV27	NA	NA	15	TRBJ2-7	TGTGCCAGCAGTTTATCGTTCTACCCCTACAATGAGCAGTACTTC	CASSLSFYPYNEQYF
TRBV5-1	NA	many	13	TRBJ2-3	TGTGCCAGCAGCCGGGACAGCACAGATACGCAGTATTTT	CASSRDSTDTQYF
TRBV27	NA	NA	15	TRBJ2-7	TGTGCCAGCAGGTTAAAGGGGCTGTTGGGGTACGAGCAGTACTTC	CASRLKGLLGYEQYF
TRBV12-3/TRBV12-4	NA	NA	15	TRBJ2-2	TGTGCCAGCAGTTTCATGGACAGCCTCACCGGGGAGCTGTTTTTT	CASSFMDSLTGELFF
TRBV4-1	NA	few	15	TRBJ1-6	TGCGCCAGCAGCCAGCACAGCTCCTATAATTCACCCCTCCACTTT	CASSQHSSYNSPLHF
TRBV7-2	NA	NA	16	TRBJ2-5	TGTGCCAGCAGCACCATACACCGGGACTGCCTCAATGAGCAGTACTTC	CASSTIHRDCLNEQYF
TRBV20-1	TRBD1	NA	14	TRBJ1-1	TGCAGTGCTAAACAAGGGGGCGGGAACACTGAAGCTTTCTTT	CSAKQGGGNTEAFF